This T cell receptor (beta chain) was recovered during a study of blood T cell repertoires in COVID-19. Background on the study: Spain, Italy and the United States supplied samples that represented acute and convalescent COVID-19. PBMCs, B-cell-depleted T cells, or T cells provided the cDNA or gDNA that made up the material.

The V and J ends lost 7 bases and 1 base respectively, with 8 bases between them. Germline V CDR1 and CDR2: MDHEN, SYDVKM. This CDR3 has 14 residues. Original data processing: Amplification from reference gene primers served as the basis for estimated nucleated cell counts. The table came from immunoSEQ multiplex PCR; TCRdb's copy has only in-frame clones and leaves some out. The DNA gave D and trimming, while V, J and clone size come from that table. The sample records 180,000 or so clones, approximately 85% being singletons. The material sequenced was peripheral blood. This rearrangement joins TRBV28 to TRBJ2-6, with a weak D call TRBD1 (5 bases). The origin of this receptor is a woman aged 60-75 years with acute or convalescent COVID-19. DNA for the CDR3: TGTGCCAGCATTGACAGTTCTGGGGCCAACGTCCTGACTTTC. This sequence encodes CASIDSSGANVLTF.